In this sample, the clone carrying this T cell receptor (beta chain) turned up a few times. Its cognate antigen is unknown. TCRdb re-analysed the reads in MiXCR, keeping a single row per CDR3 protein. The data hold tens of thousands of distinct CDR3 sequences, with 20% to 25% observed a single time. These data belong to a study of type 1 regulatory T cells. The overall study: T-allo10 is a Tr1-enriched, alloantigen-specific CD4 T cell product made in vitro. Overall study results and limits: Compared with non-Tr1 cells, Tr1 cells showed a narrower TCR repertoire.

Germline lookup yields CDR1 SGHTA and CDR2 FQGNSA. The CDR3 contains 15 residues. J was trimmed by 4 bases and V by 0 bases; bases with no gene match: 0. This chain uses TRBV7-2 with TRBJ2-5; 12 bases map to TRBD2. The TCR was taken from a human donor in good health. The sequencing sample was made of cultured type 1 regulatory T (Tr1) cells, either the whole culture or a sorted fraction (not recorded which). CDR3 region: CASSLAGLAGETQYF. Written as DNA, the CDR3 is TGTGCCAGCAGCTTAGCGGGACTAGCGGGAGAGACCCAGTACTTC.